Below are 13 T cell receptor beta chains sequenced from a single sample in a study of shared clonotypes between healthy human individuals. Only in-frame clones appear in the TCRdb table, and some are missing; sequencing was by immunoSEQ multiplex PCR. The sample shows fewer than 3 million clones, 85% to 95% of them seen only once. Sample: naive CD4+ T cells from PBMCs. Subset here: CD45RA+ positively selected. The receptor set was obtained from a man between 18 and 29 years old in good health. Some clones in this sample may be carry-over from other donors' samples.

V and J are TRBV11-2 and TRBJ2-7, with D uncertain. The V gene lost 1 base and the J gene lost 5 bases, with 9 bases spanning the gap. Germline V gives CDR1 SGHAT, CDR2 FQNNGV. The CDR3 has 13 amino acids. CDR3: CASSLVTFNEQYF. The CDR3 DNA reads as TGTGCCAGCAGCTTAGTAACGTTCAACGAGCAGTACTTC.

The chain couples TRBV5-4 to TRBJ2-5, with D maybe TRBD2 (5 bases). The tail of the sequence fits TRBJ2-7 better, so the J call may be wrong. This CDR3 has 14 amino acids. Germline values: CDR1 SGHNT, CDR2 YYREEE (reference sequence). The CDR3 bases are TGTGCCAGCAGCTTCGGAGGCGGGCTTTACGAGCAGTACTTC. This encodes CASSFGGGLYEQYF.

The V and J genes are TRBV18 and TRBJ1-5, with D unclear. The CDR3 length is 18 residues. Germline CDR1 reads KGHSH; CDR2 reads LQKENI. Trimming shortened V by 2 bases and J by 0 bases, and 17 bases separated the two germline ends. The CDR3, as DNA: TGTGCCAGCTCACCAAATCCTTGGGCGGCAGATAGCAATCAGCCCCAGCATTTT. This sequence encodes CASSPNPWAADSNQPQHF.

The chain combines TRBV5-1 with TRBJ2-2; 11 bases match TRBD2. The length of the CDR3 is 20 residues. Germline loops: CDR1 SGHRS, CDR2 YFSETQ. The V segment lost 1 base and the J segment 1 base; nucleotides outside the gene matches: 12. CDR3 loop: CASSLQITSGSMENTGELFF. The CDR3 nucleotides are TGCGCCAGCAGCTTGCAGATCACTAGCGGGAGTATGGAGAACACCGGGGAGCTGTTTTTT.

This clone was seen only a few times. The chain has TRBV10-2 and TRBJ1-1, with a tentative D call TRBD1 (6 bases). The CDR3 extends over 14 amino acids. Per the germline V gene, CDR1 is WSHSY and CDR2 is SAAADI. The V end lost 2 bases, the J end lost 11 bases, and 18 bases lay between the germline ends. The CDR3 here is CASSEKNRAGGAFF. DNA of the CDR3: TGCGCCAGCAGTGAGAAGAACAGGGCGGGGGGCGCTTTCTTT.

The chain recombines TRBV10-3 with TRBJ2-1; TRBD2 agrees at 9 bases. Germline CDR1 reads ENHRY; CDR2 reads SYGVKD. After removal of 10 bases from V and 3 bases from J, the junction contained 7 bases not matched to a gene. The CDR3 contains 14 residues. The CDR3 sequence: CATTTSGDYNEQFF. The CDR3 coding sequence is TGTGCCACTACGACTAGCGGAGACTACAATGAGCAGTTCTTC.

Only one count was recorded for this clone. The chain has TRBV28 and TRBJ1-4, with TRBD1 matching over 8 bases. V dropped 8 bases and J dropped 6; count of bases not matched to a gene: 8. The germline CDR1 and CDR2 sequences are MDHEN and SYDVKM. This CDR3 region has 14 residues. The CDR3 sequence is CASGRTGIYEKLFF. As DNA, the CDR3 is TGTGCCAGCGGCCGGACAGGGATTTATGAAAAACTGTTTTTT.

Points on this clone: Other DNA variants within this sample encode the same CDR3. The CDR3 region is CASSPTTQETQYF. Here the CDR3 DNA reads TGTGCCAGCTCACCAACAACCCAAGAGACCCAGTACTTC. The chain uses TRBV18 and TRBJ2-5; no reliable D call. V shed 2 bases and J shed 1 base, with 5 bases lying between them. The CDR3 is 13 residues long. CDR1 is KGHSH, CDR2 LQKENI, per germline.

In the case of this clone: Other DNA sequences from this sample encode an identical CDR3 as well. The chain joins TRBV5-1 to TRBJ1-4, with TRBD1 identical over 10 bases. V trimming: 0 bases; J trimming: 8 bases; junction bases outside the gene matches: 4. The length of the CDR3 is 15 residues. CDR1 and CDR2 from the germline V gene are SGHRS and YFSETQ. CDR3 nucleotides: TGCGCCAGCAGCTTGGCCGGGACAGGGGAAGAAAAACTGTTTTTT. Translation: CASSLAGTGEEKLFF. The full variable domain, with the rest looked up from reference TRBV5-1 and TRBJ1-4, is KAGVTQTPRYLIKTRGQQVTLSCSPISGHRSVSWYQQTPGQGLQFLFEYFSETQRNKGNFPGRFSGRQFSNSRSEMNVSTLELGDSALYLCASSLAGTGEEKLFFGSGTQLSVL.

Worth noting for this clone: This specimen includes other DNA sequences encoding the same CDR3. V and J are TRBV6-6 and TRBJ2-1; D possibly matches TRBD1 or TRBD2 (5 bases each). The germline CDR1 and CDR2 sequences are MNHNY and SVGAGI (reference sequence). The V gene lost 5 bases and the J gene lost 0 bases, with 11 bases spanning the gap. This CDR3 region has 15 residues. The CDR3 DNA is TGTGCCAGCAGTCCTTCGGGGACCTCCTACAATGAGCAGTTCTTC. Translating it yields CASSPSGTSYNEQFF.

The V and J genes are TRBV6-6 and TRBJ2-7; maybe TRBD2 (5 bases). The V gene lost 0 bases and the J gene lost 1 base, with 13 bases spanning the gap. Germline CDR1 and CDR2: MNHNY and SVGAGI (reference sequence). This CDR3 comprises 16 residues. In nucleotides, the CDR3 is TGTGCCAGCAGTTACTCGATAGAGCGGCAGTCCTACGAGCAGTACTTC. It specifies CASSYSIERQSYEQYF.

This clone was seen only once. This rearrangement joins TRBV5-1 to TRBJ2-7; 8 nucleotides align to TRBD1. Germline CDR1 reads SGHRS; CDR2 reads YFSETQ. The CDR3 sequence is 19 residues long. J lost 2 bases, V lost 0 bases, and 16 bases had no gene match. CDR3 DNA sequence: TGCGCCAGCAGCTTGGATTTAGGTTTTGTGGGGACAGGAACCTACGAGCAGTACTTC. Its protein product is CASSLDLGFVGTGTYEQYF.

In its sample, this clone was seen once. V and J are TRBV15 and TRBJ1-3; TRBD1 matches 8 bases. J lost 4 bases, V lost 5 bases, and 10 bases had no gene match. This CDR3 spans 16 amino acids. The germline V gene has CDR1 LNHNV and CDR2 YYDKDF (reference sequence). CDR3 sequence reads: CATSPIGQGRGNTIYF. In DNA, the CDR3 is TGTGCCACCAGCCCTATCGGACAGGGCAGGGGAAACACCATATATTTT.